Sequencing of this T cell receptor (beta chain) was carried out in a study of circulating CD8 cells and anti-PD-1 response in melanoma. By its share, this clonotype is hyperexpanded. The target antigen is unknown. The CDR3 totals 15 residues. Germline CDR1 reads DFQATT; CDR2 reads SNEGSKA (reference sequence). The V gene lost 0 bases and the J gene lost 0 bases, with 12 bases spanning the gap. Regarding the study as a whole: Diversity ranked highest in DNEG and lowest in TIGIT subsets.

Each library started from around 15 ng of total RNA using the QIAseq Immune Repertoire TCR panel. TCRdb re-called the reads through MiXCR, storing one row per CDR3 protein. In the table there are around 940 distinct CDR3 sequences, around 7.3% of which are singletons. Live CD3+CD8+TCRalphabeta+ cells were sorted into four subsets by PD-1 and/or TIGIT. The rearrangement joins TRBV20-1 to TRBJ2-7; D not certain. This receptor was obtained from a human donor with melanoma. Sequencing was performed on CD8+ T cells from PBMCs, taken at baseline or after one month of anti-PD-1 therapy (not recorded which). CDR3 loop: CSARDHASLSYEQYF. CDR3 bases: TGCAGTGCTAGAGATCATGCCAGCCTCTCCTACGAGCAGTACTTC.